This TCR beta chain was identified in a study of blood T cells in healthy people across ages. A second PCR of about 7 to 12 cycles used a sample-barcoded 5' primer and a J-beta primer mix. TCRdb recomputed calls from the 5' RACE reads with MiXCR, one row per CDR3 protein. The sample lists about 640,000 distinct CDR3 sequences; 45% to 65% were seen once. This clonotype was seen a handful of times. CDR1 SGHRS and CDR2 YFSETQ come from the germline V gene. V was trimmed by 6 bases and J by 6 bases, leaving 12 bases between them. This CDR3 has 12 amino acids. This receptor was identified in a man in his fifties or sixties in good health. The V gene is TRBV5-1, the J gene TRBJ1-2; D may be TRBD1 (6 bases). Sequenced: blood. As DNA, the CDR3 is TGCGCCAGCACCACGGGGGCCCATGGCTACACCTTC. As protein: CASTTGAHGYTF.